Included here is one T cell receptor beta chain sequence, with context. Generated by immunoSEQ multiplex PCR, the TCRdb table keeps only in-frame clones and is missing some. The sample lists under 250,000 clones; approximately 80% were seen once. This specimen comes from a study of blood T cell repertoires in COVID-19. The CDR3 spans 17 residues. CDR1 is KGHSH and CDR2 is LQKENI in the germline V gene. V lost 6 bases and J 0 bases, leaving 20 bases between the germline ends. The chain uses TRBV18 and TRBJ1-2; D is possibly TRBD1 (6 bases). The sequencing sample was made of PBMCs or T cells enriched from blood (not recorded which). The clonotype originates from a woman aged 55-70 years who had recovered from COVID-19. The CDR3 coding sequence is TGTGCCAGCTCTCCAAACAGGGTTCGGGCAGCTAACTATGGCTACACCTTC. Residues: CASSPNRVRAANYGYTF.